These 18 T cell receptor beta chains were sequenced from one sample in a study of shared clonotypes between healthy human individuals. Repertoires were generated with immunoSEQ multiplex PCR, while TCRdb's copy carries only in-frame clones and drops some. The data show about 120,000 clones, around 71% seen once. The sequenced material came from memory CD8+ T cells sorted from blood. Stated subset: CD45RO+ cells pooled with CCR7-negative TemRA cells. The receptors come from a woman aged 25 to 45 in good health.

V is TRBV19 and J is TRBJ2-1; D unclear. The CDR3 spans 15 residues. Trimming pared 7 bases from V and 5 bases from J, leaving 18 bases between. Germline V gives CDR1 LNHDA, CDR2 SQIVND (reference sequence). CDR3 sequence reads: CASNRIGEDNNEQFF. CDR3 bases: TGTGCCAGTAACCGCATAGGTGAAGATAACAATGAGCAGTTCTTC.

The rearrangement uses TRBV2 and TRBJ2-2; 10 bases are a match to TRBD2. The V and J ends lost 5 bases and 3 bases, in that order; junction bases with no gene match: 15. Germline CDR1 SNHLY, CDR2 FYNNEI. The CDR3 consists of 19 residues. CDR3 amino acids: CASSWERASGSRYTGELFF. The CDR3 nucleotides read TGTGCCAGCAGTTGGGAGAGGGCTAGCGGGAGTCGGTACACCGGGGAGCTGTTTTTT.

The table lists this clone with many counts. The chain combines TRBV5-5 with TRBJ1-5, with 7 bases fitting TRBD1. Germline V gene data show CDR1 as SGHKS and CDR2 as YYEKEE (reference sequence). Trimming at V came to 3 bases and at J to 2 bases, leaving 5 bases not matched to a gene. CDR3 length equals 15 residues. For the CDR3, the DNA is TGTGCCAGCAGCTCGACAGGGTCAGGCAATCAGCCCCAGCATTTT. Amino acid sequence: CASSSTGSGNQPQHF.

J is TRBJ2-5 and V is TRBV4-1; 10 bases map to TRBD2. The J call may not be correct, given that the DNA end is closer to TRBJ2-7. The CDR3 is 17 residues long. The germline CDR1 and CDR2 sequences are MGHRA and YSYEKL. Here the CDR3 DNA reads TGCGCCAGCAGCCTAAAGGGCCCGGGGACTAGCGACTACGAGCAGTACTTC. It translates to CASSLKGPGTSDYEQYF.

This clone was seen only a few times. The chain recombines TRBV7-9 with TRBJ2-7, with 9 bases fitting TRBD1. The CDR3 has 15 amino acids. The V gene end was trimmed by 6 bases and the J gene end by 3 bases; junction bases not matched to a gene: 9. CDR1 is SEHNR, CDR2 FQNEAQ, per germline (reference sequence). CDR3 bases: TGTGCCAGCAGTGAAGCGACAGGGGGACACTACGAGCAGTACTTC. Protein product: CASSEATGGHYEQYF. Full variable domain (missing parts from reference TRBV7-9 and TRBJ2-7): DTGVSQNPRHKITKRGQNVTFRCDPISEHNRLYWYRQTLGQGPEFLTYFQNEAQLEKSRLLSDRFSAERPKGSFSTLEIQRTEQGDSAMYLCASSEATGGHYEQYFGPGTRLTVT.

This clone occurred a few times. CDR3 bases: TGTGCCAGCAGGATAGCGGGGAGCTCCTACAATGAGCAGTTCTTC. Translation gives CASRIAGSSYNEQFF. The chain links TRBV2 to TRBJ2-1; 8 bases are shared with TRBD2. After removal of 6 bases from V and 0 bases from J, the junction contained 4 bases not matched to a gene. In germline, CDR1 is SNHLY, CDR2 FYNNEI. The CDR3 is 15 residues long.

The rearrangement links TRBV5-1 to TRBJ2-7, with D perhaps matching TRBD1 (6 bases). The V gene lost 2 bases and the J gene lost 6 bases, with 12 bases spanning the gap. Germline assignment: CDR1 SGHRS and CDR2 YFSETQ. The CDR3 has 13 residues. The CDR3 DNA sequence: TGCGCCAGCAGCTTACAGGGATGGTCCGAGCAGTACTTC. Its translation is CASSLQGWSEQYF. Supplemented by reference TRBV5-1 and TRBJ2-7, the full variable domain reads KAGVTQTPRYLIKTRGQQVTLSCSPISGHRSVSWYQQTPGQGLQFLFEYFSETQRNKGNFPGRFSGRQFSNSRSEMNVSTLELGDSALYLCASSLQGWSEQYFGPGTRLTVT.

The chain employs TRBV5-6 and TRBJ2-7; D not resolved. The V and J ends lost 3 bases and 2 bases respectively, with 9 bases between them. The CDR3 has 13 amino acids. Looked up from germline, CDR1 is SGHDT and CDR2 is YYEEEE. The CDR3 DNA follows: TGTGCCAGCAGCTCCGACCGGGCCTACGAGCAGTACTTC. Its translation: CASSSDRAYEQYF.

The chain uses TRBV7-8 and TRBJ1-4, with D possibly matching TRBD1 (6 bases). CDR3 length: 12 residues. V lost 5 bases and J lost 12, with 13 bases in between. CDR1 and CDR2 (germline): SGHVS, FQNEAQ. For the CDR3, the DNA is TGTGCCAGCAGCGAGACAGGTTTACAACTGTTTTTT. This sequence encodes CASSETGLQLFF.

This chain's CDR3 is CASSTPGTEEGEKLFF. CDR3 DNA sequence: TGTGCCAGCAGCACCCCCGGGACAGAAGAGGGGGAAAAACTGTTTTTT. The rearrangement joins TRBV7-9 to TRBJ1-4, with TRBD1 identical over 7 bases. The CDR3 is 16 residues long. With V trimmed by 5 bases and J by 8 bases, 14 bases remained unmatched. Germline V gene lookup returns CDR1 SEHNR and CDR2 FQNEAQ (reference sequence).

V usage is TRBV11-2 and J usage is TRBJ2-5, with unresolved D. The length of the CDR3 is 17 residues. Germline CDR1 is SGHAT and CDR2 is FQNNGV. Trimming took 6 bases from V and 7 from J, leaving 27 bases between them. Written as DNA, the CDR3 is TGTGCCAGCAGTCCATTCTGGAGCCTTTCAACTACCTGGACCCAGTACTTC. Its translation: CASSPFWSLSTTWTQYF.

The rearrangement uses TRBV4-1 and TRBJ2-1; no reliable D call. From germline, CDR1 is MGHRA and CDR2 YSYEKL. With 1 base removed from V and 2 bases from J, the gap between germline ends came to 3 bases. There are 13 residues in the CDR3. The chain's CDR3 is CASSQVAYNEQFF. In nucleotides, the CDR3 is TGCGCCAGCAGCCAAGTAGCCTACAATGAGCAGTTCTTC.

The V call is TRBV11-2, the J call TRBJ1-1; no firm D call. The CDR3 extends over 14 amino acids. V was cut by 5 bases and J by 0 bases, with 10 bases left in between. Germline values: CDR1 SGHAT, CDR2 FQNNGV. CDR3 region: CASSNSGLNTEAFF. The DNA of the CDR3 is TGTGCCAGCAGCAACTCCGGGCTGAACACTGAAGCTTTCTTT.

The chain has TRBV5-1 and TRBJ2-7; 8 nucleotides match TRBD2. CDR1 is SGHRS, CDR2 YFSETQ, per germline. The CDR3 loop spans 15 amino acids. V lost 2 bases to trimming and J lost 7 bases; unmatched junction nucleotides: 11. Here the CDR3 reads CASSLKTGGPGEQYF. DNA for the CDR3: TGCGCCAGCAGCTTAAAAACGGGAGGGCCGGGGGAGCAGTACTTC.

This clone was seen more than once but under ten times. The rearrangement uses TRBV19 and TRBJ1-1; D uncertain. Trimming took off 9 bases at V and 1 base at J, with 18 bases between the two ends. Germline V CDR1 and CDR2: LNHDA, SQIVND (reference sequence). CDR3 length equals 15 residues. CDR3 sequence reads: CASAKWRGWNTEAFF. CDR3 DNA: TGTGCCAGCGCAAAATGGCGGGGTTGGAACACTGAAGCTTTCTTT.

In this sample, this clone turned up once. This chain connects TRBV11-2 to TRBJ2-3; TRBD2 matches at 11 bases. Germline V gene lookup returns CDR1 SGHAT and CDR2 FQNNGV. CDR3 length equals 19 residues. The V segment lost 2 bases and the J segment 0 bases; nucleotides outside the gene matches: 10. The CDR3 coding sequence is TGTGCCAGCAGCTTACCCCGGGACATAGCGGGAGGGAGCACAGATACGCAGTATTTT. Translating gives CASSLPRDIAGGSTDTQYF.

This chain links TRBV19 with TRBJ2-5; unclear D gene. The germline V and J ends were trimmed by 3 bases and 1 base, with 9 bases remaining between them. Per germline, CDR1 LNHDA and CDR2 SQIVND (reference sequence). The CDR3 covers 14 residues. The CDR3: CASSIWASQETQYF. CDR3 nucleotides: TGTGCCAGTAGTATCTGGGCCTCCCAAGAGACCCAGTACTTC.

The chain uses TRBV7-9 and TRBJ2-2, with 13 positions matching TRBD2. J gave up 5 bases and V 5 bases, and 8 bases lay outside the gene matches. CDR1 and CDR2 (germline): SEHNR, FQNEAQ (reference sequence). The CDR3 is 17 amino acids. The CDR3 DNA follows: TGTGCCAGCAGCCAAGGACTAGCGGGAGCAGGAACCGGGGAGCTGTTTTTT. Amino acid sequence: CASSQGLAGAGTGELFF.